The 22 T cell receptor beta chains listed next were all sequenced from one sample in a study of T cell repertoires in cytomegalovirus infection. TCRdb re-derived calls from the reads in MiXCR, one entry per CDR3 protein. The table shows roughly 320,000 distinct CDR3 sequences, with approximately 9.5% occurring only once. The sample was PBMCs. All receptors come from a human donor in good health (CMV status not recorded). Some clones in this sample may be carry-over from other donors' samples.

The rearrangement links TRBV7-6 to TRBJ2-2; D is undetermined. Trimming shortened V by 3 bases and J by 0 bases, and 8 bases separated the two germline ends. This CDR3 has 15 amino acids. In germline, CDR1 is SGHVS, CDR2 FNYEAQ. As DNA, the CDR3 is TGTGCCAGCAGCTTGATGACCTCGAACACCGGGGAGCTGTTTTTT. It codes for CASSLMTSNTGELFF.

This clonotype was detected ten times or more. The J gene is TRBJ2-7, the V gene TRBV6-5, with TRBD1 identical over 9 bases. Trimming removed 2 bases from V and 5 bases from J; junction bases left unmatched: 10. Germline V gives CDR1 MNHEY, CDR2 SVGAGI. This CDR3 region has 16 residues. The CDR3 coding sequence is TGTGCCAGCAGTTACGGCCAGGACAGGGGAAGGAACGAGCAGTACTTC. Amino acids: CASSYGQDRGRNEQYF.

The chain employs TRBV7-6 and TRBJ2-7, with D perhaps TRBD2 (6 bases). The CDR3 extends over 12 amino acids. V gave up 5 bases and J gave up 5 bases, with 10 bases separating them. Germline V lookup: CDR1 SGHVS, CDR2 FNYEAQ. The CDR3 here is CASSVGGDEQYF. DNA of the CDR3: TGTGCCAGCAGCGTCGGGGGTGACGAGCAGTACTTC.

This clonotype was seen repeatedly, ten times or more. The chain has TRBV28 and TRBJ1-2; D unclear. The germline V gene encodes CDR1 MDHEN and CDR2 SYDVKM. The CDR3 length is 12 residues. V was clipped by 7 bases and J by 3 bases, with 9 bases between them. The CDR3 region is CASKENHYGYTF. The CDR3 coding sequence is TGTGCCAGCAAGGAGAACCACTATGGCTACACCTTC.

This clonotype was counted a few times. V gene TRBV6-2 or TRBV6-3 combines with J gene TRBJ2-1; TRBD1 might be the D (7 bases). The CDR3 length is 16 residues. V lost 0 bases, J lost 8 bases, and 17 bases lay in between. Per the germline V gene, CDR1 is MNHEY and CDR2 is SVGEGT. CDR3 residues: CASSYSAFQGGDEQFF. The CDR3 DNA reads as TGTGCCAGCAGTTACTCGGCGTTCCAGGGGGGTGATGAGCAGTTCTTC.

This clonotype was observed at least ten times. CDR3 sequence (DNA): TGTGCCAGTAGTTGGGGAGAGAATCAGCCCCAGCATTTT. As protein: CASSWGENQPQHF. The chain employs TRBV19 and TRBJ1-5; D gene uncertain. Germline loops: CDR1 LNHDA, CDR2 SQIVND (reference sequence). The V gene lost 5 bases and the J gene lost 4 bases, with 9 bases spanning the gap. The CDR3 runs 13 residues.

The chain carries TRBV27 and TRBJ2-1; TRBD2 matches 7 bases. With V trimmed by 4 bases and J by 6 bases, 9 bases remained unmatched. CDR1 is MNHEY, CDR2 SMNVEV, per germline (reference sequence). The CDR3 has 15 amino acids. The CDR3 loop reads CASSSRTSVRNEQFF. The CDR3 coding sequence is TGTGCCAGCAGTTCCAGGACTAGTGTGCGCAATGAGCAGTTCTTC.

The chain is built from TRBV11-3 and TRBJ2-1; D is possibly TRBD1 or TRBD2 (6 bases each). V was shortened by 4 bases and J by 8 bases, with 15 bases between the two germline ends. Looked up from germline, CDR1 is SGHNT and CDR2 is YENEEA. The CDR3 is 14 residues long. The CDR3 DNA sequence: TGTGCCAGCAGCTCAAGGGGGGTGCTCGATGAGCAGTTCTTC. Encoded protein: CASSSRGVLDEQFF. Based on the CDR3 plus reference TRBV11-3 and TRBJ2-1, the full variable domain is EAGVVQSPRYKIIEKKQPVAFWCNPISGHNTLYWYLQNLGQGPELLIRYENEEAVDDSQLPKDRFSAERLKGVDSTLKIQPAELGDSAVYLCASSSRGVLDEQFFGPGTRLTVL.

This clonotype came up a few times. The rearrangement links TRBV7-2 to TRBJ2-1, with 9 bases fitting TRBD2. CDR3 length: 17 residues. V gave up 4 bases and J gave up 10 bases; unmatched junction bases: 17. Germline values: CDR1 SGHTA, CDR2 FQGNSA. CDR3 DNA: TGTGCCAGCAGCTACTTATCCATGGCGGGAGGGCAGGGGGAGCAGTTCTTC. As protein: CASSYLSMAGGQGEQFF.

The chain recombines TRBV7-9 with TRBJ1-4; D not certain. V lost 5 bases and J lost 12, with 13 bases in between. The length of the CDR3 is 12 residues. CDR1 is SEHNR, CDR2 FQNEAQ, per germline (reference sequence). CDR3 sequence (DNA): TGTGCCAGCAGCCCCGGTTTGTCGGAACTGTTTTTT. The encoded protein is CASSPGLSELFF.

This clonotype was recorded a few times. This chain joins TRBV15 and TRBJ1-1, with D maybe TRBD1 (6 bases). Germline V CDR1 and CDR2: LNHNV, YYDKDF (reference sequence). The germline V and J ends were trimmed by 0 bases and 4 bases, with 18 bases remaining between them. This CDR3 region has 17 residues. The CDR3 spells CATSRDTFGQTSTEAFF. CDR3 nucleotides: TGTGCCACCAGCAGAGATACTTTCGGACAGACATCCACTGAAGCTTTCTTT. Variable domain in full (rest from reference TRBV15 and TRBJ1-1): DAMVIQNPRYQVTQFGKPVTLSCSQTLNHNVMYWYQQKSSQAPKLLFHYYDKDFNNEADTPDNFQSRRPNTSFCFLDIRSPGLGDTAMYLCATSRDTFGQTSTEAFFGQGTRLTVV.

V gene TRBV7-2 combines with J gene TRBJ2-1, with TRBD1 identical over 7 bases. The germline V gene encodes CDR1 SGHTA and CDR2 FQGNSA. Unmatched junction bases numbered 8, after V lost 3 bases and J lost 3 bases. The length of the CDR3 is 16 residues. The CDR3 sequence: CASSLSPGQLYNEQFF. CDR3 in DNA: TGTGCCAGCAGCTTGTCCCCGGGACAGCTCTACAATGAGCAGTTCTTC.

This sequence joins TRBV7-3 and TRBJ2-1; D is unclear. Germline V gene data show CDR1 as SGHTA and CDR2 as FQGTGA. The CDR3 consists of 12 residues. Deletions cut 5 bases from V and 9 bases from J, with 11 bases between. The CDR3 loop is CASSARLGEQFF. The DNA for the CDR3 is TGTGCCAGCAGCGCCCGTCTAGGTGAGCAGTTCTTC.

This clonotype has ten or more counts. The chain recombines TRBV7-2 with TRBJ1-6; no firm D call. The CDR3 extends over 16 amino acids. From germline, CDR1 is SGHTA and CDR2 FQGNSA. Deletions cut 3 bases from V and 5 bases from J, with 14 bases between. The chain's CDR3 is CASSFRALGHNSPLHF. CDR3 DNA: TGTGCCAGCAGCTTCCGGGCCCTAGGTCATAATTCACCCCTCCACTTT.

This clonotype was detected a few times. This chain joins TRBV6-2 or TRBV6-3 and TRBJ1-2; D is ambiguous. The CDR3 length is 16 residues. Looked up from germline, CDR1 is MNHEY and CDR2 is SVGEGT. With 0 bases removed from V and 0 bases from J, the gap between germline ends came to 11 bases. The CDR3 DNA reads TGTGCCAGCAGTTACTCTCCGGGGAGCGCTAACTATGGCTACACCTTC. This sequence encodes CASSYSPGSANYGYTF.

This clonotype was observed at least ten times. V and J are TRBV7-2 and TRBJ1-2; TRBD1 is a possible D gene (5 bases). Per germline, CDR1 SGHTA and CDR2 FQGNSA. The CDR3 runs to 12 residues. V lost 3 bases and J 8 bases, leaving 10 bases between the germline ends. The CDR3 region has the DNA TGTGCCAGCAGCTTCCCCCAGGGCGGCTACACCTTC. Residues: CASSFPQGGYTF.

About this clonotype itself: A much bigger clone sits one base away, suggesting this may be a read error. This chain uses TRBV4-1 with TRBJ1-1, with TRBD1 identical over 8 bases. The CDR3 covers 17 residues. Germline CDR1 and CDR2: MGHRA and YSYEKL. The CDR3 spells CASGQTQGAVGTTEAFF. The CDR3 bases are TGCGCCAGCGGCCAAACTCAGGGGGCTGTGGGTACCACTGAAGCTTTCTTT.

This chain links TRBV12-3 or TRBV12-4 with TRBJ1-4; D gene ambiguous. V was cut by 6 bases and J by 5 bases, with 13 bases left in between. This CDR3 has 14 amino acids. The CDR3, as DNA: TGTGCCAGCAGCCTCCTAGGCCGAAATGAAAAACTGTTTTTT. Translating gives CASSLLGRNEKLFF.

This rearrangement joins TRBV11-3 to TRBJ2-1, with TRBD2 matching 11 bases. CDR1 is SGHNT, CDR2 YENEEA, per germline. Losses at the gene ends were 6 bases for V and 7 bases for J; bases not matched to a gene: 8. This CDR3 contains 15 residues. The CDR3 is CASSLSGREGNEQFF. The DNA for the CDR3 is TGTGCCAGCAGTCTTAGCGGGAGGGAGGGAAATGAGCAGTTCTTC. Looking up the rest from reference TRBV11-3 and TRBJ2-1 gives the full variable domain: EAGVVQSPRYKIIEKKQPVAFWCNPISGHNTLYWYLQNLGQGPELLIRYENEEAVDDSQLPKDRFSAERLKGVDSTLKIQPAELGDSAVYLCASSLSGREGNEQFFGPGTRLTVL.

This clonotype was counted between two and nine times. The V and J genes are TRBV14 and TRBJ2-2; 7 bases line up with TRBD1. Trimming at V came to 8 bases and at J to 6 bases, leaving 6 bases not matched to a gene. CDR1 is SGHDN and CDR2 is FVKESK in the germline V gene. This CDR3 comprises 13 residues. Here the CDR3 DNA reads TGTGCCAGCGCCACAGGGGTGTCCGGGGAGCTGTTTTTT. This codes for CASATGVSGELFF.

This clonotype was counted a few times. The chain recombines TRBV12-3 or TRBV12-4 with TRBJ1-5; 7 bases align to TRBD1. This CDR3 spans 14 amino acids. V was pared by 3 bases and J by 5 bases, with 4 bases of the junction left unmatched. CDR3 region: CASSFTTGDQPQHF. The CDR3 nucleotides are TGTGCCAGCAGTTTTACCACAGGGGATCAGCCCCAGCATTTT.

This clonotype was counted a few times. The DNA for the CDR3 is TGTGCCAGCAGTGACGGGCTAGCGGGGGGGCAAGCCTACAATGAGCAGTTCTTC. Amino acid sequence: CASSDGLAGGQAYNEQFF. The V and J genes are TRBV2 and TRBJ2-1, with TRBD2 matching 12 bases. V gave up 3 bases and J gave up 2 bases; unmatched junction bases: 8. The germline V gene has CDR1 SNHLY and CDR2 FYNNEI. The CDR3 has 18 amino acids.